This TCR beta chain was documented in a study of blood T cells in healthy people across ages. As to this clonotype: The antigen is undetermined.

A second 7 to 11 cycle PCR used barcoded and J-beta primers. From the 5' RACE reads, TCRdb called clonotypes with MiXCR, one entry per CDR3 protein. The sample carries hundreds of thousands of distinct CDR3 sequences, 20% to 25% recorded once. Germline CDR1 is SEHNR and CDR2 is FQNEAQ (reference sequence). The CDR3 has 14 amino acids. The ends lost 4 bases at V and 4 bases at J; junction bases unmatched: 6. Overall study findings and caveats: Calculation of diversity from one million T cells yielded estimates considered to be underestimates. Naive T cell percentage showed a strong correlation with the diversity of TCR beta. Older age went with lower TCR beta diversity per million T cells, in a roughly linear way.

These same records also appear under a second study, on T cells of mothers and their children.

The TCR comes from a boy aged 5-17 years in good health. The source material was blood. The V gene is TRBV7-9, the J gene TRBJ2-5; the match to TRBD2 covers 7 bases. The CDR3 is CASSSGLPPETQYF. CDR3 sequence (DNA): TGTGCCAGCAGCTCGGGACTACCTCCAGAGACCCAGTACTTC. Full variable domain (rest looked up from reference TRBV7-9 and TRBJ2-5): DTGVSQNPRHKITKRGQNVTFRCDPISEHNRLYWYRQTLGQGPEFLTYFQNEAQLEKSRLLSDRFSAERPKGSFSTLEIQRTEQGDSAMYLCASSSGLPPETQYFGPGTRLLVL.